This T cell receptor (beta chain) was sequenced for a study of T cells in Graves' hyperthyroidism and ophthalmopathy. Study at large: The authors collected peripheral blood at initial diagnosis, before any treatment.

Comment on this clonotype: Its matching antigen is unknown.

The CDR3 regions of TCR beta were amplified from RNA transcripts. TCR CDR3 underwent first-round RT-PCR with the HTBI primer set. One entry per CDR3 protein, called by TCRdb with MiXCR from the multiplex PCR reads. This repertoire shows about 400,000 distinct CDR3 sequences, about 16% found once; its top ten account for under 25%. Enrolled ophthalmopathy patients presented with a Clinical Activity Score of at least 3, a NOSPECS grade of at least 4, and disease duration under 3 months. General observations from the study: Ophthalmopathy and stable hyperthyroidism were told apart by a 13 V-J model.

The V gene's germline CDR1 is PRHDT and CDR2 FYEKMQ (reference sequence). V gave up 9 bases and J gave up 5 bases, with 22 bases separating them. The CDR3 is 16 residues long. The sequence derives from an older woman with Graves' ophthalmopathy. V and J are TRBV13 and TRBJ2-2; tentatively, D is TRBD1 or TRBD2 (6 bases each). The sequenced material came from blood. The CDR3 loop reads CARGALAGVPTGELFF. The CDR3 DNA follows: TGTGCCAGGGGGGCACTAGCCGGAGTTCCGACCGGGGAGCTGTTTTTT.